This T cell receptor (beta chain) was recovered during a study of T cells in Graves' hyperthyroidism and ophthalmopathy. Findings and caveats of the study: Researchers report that a 13 V-J model separated ophthalmopathy from stable hyperthyroidism.

Per the germline V gene, CDR1 is SGHDN and CDR2 is FVKESK. The CDR3 loop spans 13 amino acids. V was trimmed by 0 bases and J by 7 bases, leaving 4 bases between them. The table lists this clonotype with many counts. No antigen is known for it. The CDR3 regions of TCR beta were amplified from RNA transcripts. The HTBI primer set was used in a first-round RT-PCR of the TCR CDR3. MiXCR was run by TCRdb on the multiplex PCR reads, yielding one entry per CDR3 protein. The sample includes 480,000 or so distinct CDR3 sequences, 40% to 50% of them seen just once. This receptor was obtained from an adult woman with Graves' disease, either hyperthyroidism or ophthalmopathy (not recorded which). The sample comprised peripheral blood or thyroid tissue (not recorded which). The rearrangement uses TRBV14 and TRBJ1-6; D gene uncertain. The CDR3 DNA sequence: TGTGCCAGCAGCCAAGATATGAATTCACCCCTCCACTTT. Residues: CASSQDMNSPLHF.